Below are 25 T cell receptor beta chains sequenced from a single sample in a study of Ad26.COV2.S vaccination and SARS-CoV-2 variants. Treatment of the sample: some 20 received Ad26.COV2.S at low or high dose, single or two shots; roughly five received placebo; per-sample allocation not given. Day 63 following the first vaccine or placebo injection was when the samples were taken. Sequencing was performed with immunoSEQ multiplex PCR; in TCRdb, only in-frame clones are kept and a portion is missing. Here the sample spans roughly 240,000 clones, roughly 90% being singletons. The sequences come from peripheral blood, collected in a trial of Ad26.COV2.S vaccine versus placebo. Receptors were obtained from a person aged 18-65 years who received the Ad26.COV2.S COVID-19 vaccine or a placebo.

This chain uses TRBV5-5 with TRBJ2-7, with D possibly TRBD1 on 5 matching bases. The CDR3 is made up of 12 amino acids. Trimming took off 0 bases at V and 7 bases at J, with 8 bases between the two ends. The germline V gene encodes CDR1 SGHKS and CDR2 YYEKEE (reference sequence). The CDR3 is CASSLEGWEQYF. The CDR3, as DNA: TGTGCCAGCAGCTTGGAGGGGTGGGAGCAGTACTTC.

The rearrangement uses TRBV9 and TRBJ2-7; TRBD2 aligns across 11 bases. V gave up 4 bases and J gave up 4 bases; unmatched junction bases: 7. Germline V gene data show CDR1 as SGDLS and CDR2 as YYNGEE. The CDR3 runs to 15 residues. In DNA, the CDR3 is TGTGCCAGCAGCCCCCGTAGCGGGGGGGATTACGAGCAGTACTTC. Residues: CASSPRSGGDYEQYF.

This rearrangement joins TRBV27 to TRBJ1-6, with 7 bases that match TRBD1. The junction had 5 bases not matched to a gene; V was cut back by 2 bases and J by 7 bases. CDR3 size: 15 residues. Looked up from germline, CDR1 is MNHEY and CDR2 is SMNVEV (reference sequence). CDR3 in amino acids: CASSLTGAWNSPLHF. DNA for the CDR3: TGTGCCAGCAGTTTAACAGGGGCATGGAATTCACCCCTCCACTTT.

V gene TRBV19 combines with J gene TRBJ2-1; 10 bases map to TRBD2. Germline values: CDR1 LNHDA, CDR2 SQIVND (reference sequence). The CDR3 extends over 15 amino acids. V lost 5 bases to trimming and J lost 9 bases; unmatched junction nucleotides: 10. CDR3 residues: CASSQPSSGRGEQFF. CDR3 bases: TGTGCCAGTAGTCAACCCAGCAGCGGGAGGGGTGAGCAGTTCTTC.

The chain has TRBV7-3 and TRBJ2-1; 7 bases map to TRBD1. The CDR3 runs to 12 residues. Per the germline V gene, CDR1 is SGHTA and CDR2 is FQGTGA. V lost 10 bases, J lost 9 bases, and 9 bases stayed unmatched. In nucleotides, the CDR3 is TGTGCCACCAGGGGGACCTCAGGTGAGCAGTTCTTC. Amino acids: CATRGTSGEQFF.

V usage is TRBV6-5 and J usage is TRBJ2-5; possibly TRBD2 for D (5 bases). This CDR3 contains 14 residues. With 2 bases removed from V and 2 bases from J, the gap between germline ends came to 9 bases. Germline values: CDR1 MNHEY, CDR2 SVGAGI. CDR3 coding DNA: TGTGCCAGCAGTTACATCCGGGAACAAGAGACCCAGTACTTC. This encodes CASSYIREQETQYF.

CDR3 sequence (DNA): TGTGCCAGCAATATCCAGACCCCAATGGGGTACAATGAGCAGTTCTTC. Translated, it gives CASNIQTPMGYNEQFF. The chain employs TRBV27 and TRBJ2-1; D gene uncertain. V lost 7 bases and J lost 4, with 20 bases in between. CDR3 size: 16 residues. Germline V gene lookup returns CDR1 MNHEY and CDR2 SMNVEV (reference sequence).

J is TRBJ2-1 and V is TRBV2, with D possibly matching TRBD2 (5 bases). V lost 5 bases, J lost 2 bases, and 10 bases lay in between. This CDR3 contains 14 residues. The V gene's germline CDR1 is SNHLY and CDR2 FYNNEI. The CDR3 reads CASSRETAYNEQFF. In DNA, the CDR3 is TGTGCCAGCAGTAGGGAGACCGCCTACAATGAGCAGTTCTTC.

This chain joins TRBV12-3 or TRBV12-4 and TRBJ2-1; D uncertain. The CDR3 length is 13 residues. The V end lost 3 bases, the J end lost 10 bases, and 13 bases lay between the germline ends. CDR3: CASSLKVPPEQFF. The DNA of the CDR3 is TGTGCCAGCAGTTTGAAGGTCCCACCCGAGCAGTTCTTC.

The table lists this clone with a count of one. This rearrangement joins TRBV3-1 (or the pseudogene TRBV3-2) to TRBJ2-7; the match to TRBD2 covers 13 bases. The V and J ends lost 4 bases and 5 bases, in that order; junction bases with no gene match: 2. Germline V gives CDR1 LGHDT, CDR2 YNNKEL (reference sequence). The CDR3 extends over 14 amino acids. CDR3 in amino acids: CASSRGLAGHEQYF. The CDR3 nucleotides are TGTGCCAGCAGCCGGGGACTAGCGGGACACGAGCAGTACTTC.

The chain combines TRBV5-6 with TRBJ1-3, with D possibly matching TRBD1 (5 bases). CDR3 length: 14 residues. With 2 bases removed from V and 3 bases from J, the gap between germline ends came to 9 bases. From germline, CDR1 is SGHDT and CDR2 YYEEEE. CDR3 amino acids: CASSFQGYGNTIYF. The DNA of the CDR3 is TGTGCCAGCAGCTTTCAGGGTTATGGAAACACCATATATTTT.

The genes are TRBV5-1 and TRBJ2-3; 10 nucleotides line up with TRBD2. Unmatched junction bases numbered 5, after V lost 1 base and J lost 12 bases. The CDR3 runs 13 residues. Germline CDR1 and CDR2: SGHRS and YFSETQ. The CDR3 reads CASSLMASGSQYF. CDR3 nucleotides: TGCGCCAGCAGCTTGATGGCTAGCGGGAGCCAGTATTTT.

The chain has TRBV6-5 and TRBJ2-2; perhaps TRBD2 as D (5 bases). The CDR3 spans 14 residues. CDR1 and CDR2 (germline): MNHEY, SVGAGI. Trimming stripped 8 bases from V and 0 bases from J, with 10 bases between. The CDR3 spells CASSAGTNTGELFF. As DNA, the CDR3 is TGTGCCAGCTCGGCGGGCACGAACACCGGGGAGCTGTTTTTT.

The chain carries TRBV10-2 and TRBJ2-5; D possibly corresponds to TRBD1 (6 bases). The ends were cut back, 6 bases at V and 1 base at J, with 6 bases in the middle. Germline V gene lookup returns CDR1 WSHSY and CDR2 SAAADI. The CDR3 covers 12 residues. The CDR3 bases are TGCGCCAGCAGCAGGGGCCAAGAGACCCAGTACTTC. It is translated as CASSRGQETQYF.

This clone appeared a few times. This rearrangement joins TRBV28 to TRBJ1-5, with TRBD1 matching 7 bases. Trimming took 3 bases from V and 5 from J; bases not matched to a gene: 7. Germline assignment: CDR1 MDHEN and CDR2 SYDVKM. CDR3 length equals 15 residues. As DNA, the CDR3 is TGTGCCAGCAGTTTCGGAGACAGGGCCCATCAGCCCCAGCATTTT. Translated, it gives CASSFGDRAHQPQHF.

V is TRBV5-6 and J is TRBJ2-2; no definite D call. The germline V and J ends were trimmed by 4 bases and 3 bases, with 16 bases remaining between them. The CDR3 is 16 residues long. Germline V gene data show CDR1 as SGHDT and CDR2 as YYEEEE. In DNA form, the CDR3 reads TGTGCCAGCAGCCCCGCCCTCAACTACGACACCGGGGAGCTGTTTTTT. Translating it yields CASSPALNYDTGELFF.

This rearrangement joins TRBV6-5 to TRBJ1-5; 9 bases are a match to TRBD1. In germline, CDR1 is MNHEY, CDR2 SVGAGI. This CDR3 spans 15 amino acids. After removal of 6 bases from V and 5 bases from J, the junction contained 8 bases not matched to a gene. The CDR3 sequence is CASSSRGQGDQPQHF. The CDR3, as DNA: TGTGCCAGCAGCTCCAGGGGACAGGGTGATCAGCCCCAGCATTTT.

The chain is built from TRBV28 and TRBJ1-4; 7 positions match TRBD1. Germline CDR1 reads MDHEN; CDR2 reads SYDVKM. V was clipped by 2 bases and J by 6 bases; unmatched bases: 9. This CDR3 spans 16 amino acids. In DNA, the CDR3 is TGTGCCAGCAGTTTAGACAACCGGGACAGTTATGAAAAACTGTTTTTT. It codes for CASSLDNRDSYEKLFF.

The chain combines TRBV5-1 with TRBJ1-1; D gene uncertain. This CDR3 region has 14 residues. CDR1 and CDR2 (germline): SGHRS, YFSETQ. The germline V and J ends were trimmed by 4 bases and 1 base, with 11 bases remaining between them. In DNA form, the CDR3 reads TGCGCCAGCAGCCACACGGGAGAGAACACTGAAGCTTTCTTT. It encodes CASSHTGENTEAFF.

The chain employs TRBV6-5 and TRBJ2-5; D remains ambiguous. V dropped 6 bases and J dropped 5 bases, with 13 bases sitting between them. The V gene's germline CDR1 is MNHEY and CDR2 SVGAGI. The CDR3 covers 13 residues. The CDR3 bases are TGTGCCAGCAGCCGGGCCCCCGCGGAGACCCAGTACTTC. Translating gives CASSRAPAETQYF.

The J gene is TRBJ1-1, the V gene TRBV10-3; D unclear. V lost 0 bases to trimming and J lost 0 bases, with 2 bases between them. CDR3 length equals 13 residues. Germline-derived CDR1 and CDR2 are ENHRY and SYGVKD. The CDR3 DNA reads as TGTGCCATCAGTGAGTCTATGAACACTGAAGCTTTCTTT. The encoded protein is CAISESMNTEAFF.

J is TRBJ2-1 and V is TRBV6-5, with a weak D call TRBD2 (7 bases). V lost 2 bases to trimming and J lost 4 bases, with 15 bases between them. There are 16 residues in the CDR3. CDR1 is MNHEY and CDR2 is SVGAGI in the germline V gene. In DNA form, the CDR3 reads TGTGCCAGCAGTTACCCCCGGGGGGCCGGGTACAATGAGCAGTTCTTC. This sequence encodes CASSYPRGAGYNEQFF.

The genes are TRBV6-6 and TRBJ2-3, with D unclear. Germline values: CDR1 MNHNY, CDR2 SVGAGI (reference sequence). Trimming shortened V by 6 bases and J by 6 bases, and 10 bases separated the two germline ends. CDR3 length equals 12 residues. The CDR3 region has the DNA TGTGCCAGCAGCCGTCTAGGGGATACGCAGTATTTT. Translation: CASSRLGDTQYF.

The chain carries TRBV7-9 and TRBJ1-1; D gene unclear. The CDR3 covers 12 residues. V was trimmed by 5 bases and J by 1 base, leaving 5 bases between them. Per the germline V gene, CDR1 is SEHNR and CDR2 is FQNEAQ (reference sequence). CDR3 DNA sequence: TGTGCCAGCAGCCTACAGAACACTGAAGCTTTCTTT. Translating it yields CASSLQNTEAFF. The variable domain in full, completed from reference TRBV7-9 and TRBJ1-1, reads DTGVSQNPRHKITKRGQNVTFRCDPISEHNRLYWYRQTLGQGPEFLTYFQNEAQLEKSRLLSDRFSAERPKGSFSTLEIQRTEQGDSAMYLCASSLQNTEAFFGQGTRLTVV.

The chain employs TRBV28 and TRBJ2-1, with 13 nucleotides matching TRBD2. Germline CDR1 is MDHEN and CDR2 is SYDVKM. The CDR3 has 18 residues. Germline trimming cut 8 bases from V and 6 bases from J; bases unmatched to any gene: 16. The CDR3, as DNA: TGTGCCAGCCACCCCGGACTAGCGGGAGCATTCCCCTTCAATGAGCAGTTCTTC. It codes for CASHPGLAGAFPFNEQFF. The whole variable domain, filled in from reference TRBV28 and TRBJ2-1, reads DVKVTQSSRYLVKRTGEKVFLECVQDMDHENMFWYRQDPGLGLRLIYFSYDVKMKEKGDIPEGYSVSREKKERFSLILESASTNQTSMYLCASHPGLAGAFPFNEQFFGPGTRLTVL.